This passage covers 17 T cell receptor beta chains from one sample sequenced in a study of cytomegalovirus exposure and HLA in healthy donors. 13 Jbeta primers and 60 Vbeta primers were used for the PCR. The data were produced by immunoSEQ multiplex PCR, yet TCRdb's version contains in-frame clones alone and is incomplete. This sample has 70,000 to 100,000 clones; approximately 80% occur once, and the top ten carry around a quarter. The sequenced material came from PBMCs. These receptors were obtained from a woman aged 50 to 60 in good health and CMV-seropositive.

The chain has TRBV14 and TRBJ2-3; 13 positions agree with TRBD2. The ends lost 4 bases at V and 3 bases at J; junction bases unmatched: 10. The CDR3 covers 18 residues. Germline loops: CDR1 SGHDN, CDR2 FVKESK. The CDR3 DNA reads as TGTGCCAGCAGCCTCGGGAACCGACTAGCGGGGGGAACAGATACGCAGTATTTT. This gives the protein CASSLGNRLAGGTDTQYF.

The count of this clone is one. V gene TRBV27 combines with J gene TRBJ2-1, with D perhaps matching TRBD2 (6 bases). V was pared by 5 bases and J by 0 bases, with 17 bases between. The CDR3 is 17 amino acids. The germline CDR1 and CDR2 sequences are MNHEY and SMNVEV (reference sequence). CDR3 DNA sequence: TGTGCCAGCAGTCCAGGTACGCGGGGTGGCTCCTACAATGAGCAGTTCTTC. It specifies CASSPGTRGGSYNEQFF.

CDR3 sequence: CASSESEQYF. The CDR3 DNA reads TGTGCCAGCAGTGAGAGCGAGCAGTACTTC. V gene TRBV2 combines with J gene TRBJ2-5, with D unclear. The J call is uncertain, as TRBJ2-7 better fits the DNA end. The CDR3 totals 10 residues. From germline, CDR1 is SNHLY and CDR2 FYNNEI.

The chain employs TRBV27 and TRBJ1-2; the match to TRBD1 covers 9 bases. Germline loops: CDR1 MNHEY, CDR2 SMNVEV (reference sequence). The J segment lost 6 bases and the V segment lost 3 bases, leaving 2 bases of the junction unmatched. The CDR3 has 13 amino acids. CDR3 protein: CASSFRQGDGYTF. CDR3 in DNA: TGTGCCAGCAGTTTTCGACAGGGGGATGGCTACACCTTC.

V and J are TRBV5-1 and TRBJ1-1; possible D gene TRBD1, 6 bases. The CDR3 has 14 residues. V was trimmed by 0 bases and J by 4 bases, leaving 10 bases between them. Per the germline V gene, CDR1 is SGHRS and CDR2 is YFSETQ. The DNA of the CDR3 is TGCGCCAGCAGCTTGGCGCAGGGGTCCACTGAAGCTTTCTTT. Protein product: CASSLAQGSTEAFF.

V usage is TRBV5-4 and J usage is TRBJ2-4; 13 bases agree with TRBD2. V lost 4 bases and J lost 3; bases outside the gene matches: 13. The CDR3 extends over 19 amino acids. Germline lookup yields CDR1 SGHNT and CDR2 YYREEE (reference sequence). The CDR3 DNA sequence: TGTGCCAGCAGCCCACTTCCGGGACTAGCGGGGTCGGGCAAAAACATTCAGTACTTC. It encodes CASSPLPGLAGSGKNIQYF.

The rearrangement links TRBV4-1 to TRBJ2-4; D is ambiguous. The CDR3 consists of 16 residues. Germline V lookup: CDR1 MGHRA, CDR2 YSYEKL. The V gene lost 3 bases and the J gene lost 0 bases, with 12 bases spanning the gap. The CDR3 nucleotides read TGCGCCAGCAGCCAGGTCCCGGTTATAGCCAAAAACATTCAGTACTTC. As protein: CASSQVPVIAKNIQYF.

The chain combines TRBV5-1 with TRBJ2-6, with D perhaps TRBD1 (5 bases). This CDR3 spans 18 amino acids. Germline CDR1 SGHRS, CDR2 YFSETQ. V was clipped by 4 bases and J by 0 bases, with 17 bases between them. CDR3 bases: TGCGCCAGCAGCAAAACGACAGTTGGATCCTCTGGGGCCAACGTCCTGACTTTC. Translation gives CASSKTTVGSSGANVLTF. Based on the CDR3 plus reference TRBV5-1 and TRBJ2-6, the full variable domain is KAGVTQTPRYLIKTRGQQVTLSCSPISGHRSVSWYQQTPGQGLQFLFEYFSETQRNKGNFPGRFSGRQFSNSRSEMNVSTLELGDSALYLCASSKTTVGSSGANVLTFGAGSRLTVL.

The chain uses TRBV6-1 and TRBJ1-1; D is unresolved. Germline CDR1 is MNHNS and CDR2 is SASEGT. Trimming shortened V by 4 bases and J by 3 bases, and 9 bases separated the two germline ends. CDR3 length: 13 residues. CDR3 in amino acids: CASSAVSYTEAFF. DNA of the CDR3: TGTGCCAGCAGTGCTGTTAGCTACACTGAAGCTTTCTTT.

The V call is TRBV6-1, the J call TRBJ1-2; possible D gene TRBD1, 5 bases. The CDR3 length is 15 residues. V was trimmed by 2 bases and J by 5 bases, leaving 15 bases between them. The V gene's germline CDR1 is MNHNS and CDR2 SASEGT. This chain's CDR3 is CASSETTWGTYGYTF. The CDR3 DNA sequence: TGTGCCAGCAGTGAAACCACGTGGGGGACTTATGGCTACACCTTC.

This chain uses TRBV9 with TRBJ1-5; 10 bases line up with TRBD1. This CDR3 is built from 14 residues. CDR1 and CDR2 from the germline V gene are SGDLS and YYNGEE. Trimming at V came to 4 bases and at J to 5 bases, leaving 3 bases not matched to a gene. Here the CDR3 DNA reads TGTGCCAGCAGCCCCGGACAGGGGGATCAGCCCCAGCATTTT. Its protein is CASSPGQGDQPQHF.

This sequence joins TRBV6-1 and TRBJ2-7; 9 nucleotides line up with TRBD1. CDR3 length: 15 amino acids. Germline V CDR1 and CDR2: MNHNS, SASEGT. J lost 1 base, V lost 4 bases, and 5 bases had no gene match. Written as DNA, the CDR3 is TGTGCCAGCAGTGCAAGGACAGGGGAATCCTACGAGCAGTACTTC. It is translated as CASSARTGESYEQYF.

The CDR3 here is CASSLGDRPKFPGAFF. CDR3 bases: TGTGCCAGCAGCTTAGGGGACAGGCCGAAATTTCCGGGGGCTTTCTTT. The chain employs TRBV13 and TRBJ1-1; 7 nucleotides line up with TRBD1. The CDR3 loop spans 16 amino acids. Germline assignment: CDR1 PRHDT and CDR2 FYEKMQ (reference sequence). The V segment lost 0 bases and the J segment 11 bases; nucleotides outside the gene matches: 15. Full variable domain (remainder filled in from reference TRBV13 and TRBJ1-1): AAGVIQSPRHLIKEKRETATLKCYPIPRHDTVYWYQQGPGQDPQFLISFYEKMQSDKGSIPDRFSAQQFSDYHSELNMSSLELGDSALYFCASSLGDRPKFPGAFFGQGTRLTVV.

J is TRBJ1-1 and V is TRBV13; D uncertain. V shed 10 bases and J shed 2 bases, with 11 bases lying between them. Germline-derived CDR1 and CDR2 are PRHDT and FYEKMQ (reference sequence). There are 12 residues in the CDR3. CDR3 region: CATRTGNTEAFF. The CDR3 DNA reads TGTGCCACCCGGACGGGAAACACTGAAGCTTTCTTT.

This chain uses TRBV18 with TRBJ1-4; D not certain. CDR1 is KGHSH, CDR2 LQKENI, per germline. The CDR3 has 16 amino acids. Trimming pared 3 bases from V and 6 bases from J, leaving 17 bases between. The CDR3 is CASSPRRPKADEKLFF. As DNA, the CDR3 is TGTGCCAGCTCACCGAGGCGGCCAAAGGCGGATGAAAAACTGTTTTTT. Full variable domain (outside the CDR3, taken from reference TRBV18 and TRBJ1-4): NAGVMQNPRHLVRRRGQEARLRCSPMKGHSHVYWYRQLPEEGLKFMVYLQKENIIDESGMPKERFSAEFPKEGPSILRIQQVVRGDSAAYFCASSPRRPKADEKLFFGSGTQLSVL.

A single count supports this clone. The chain carries TRBV5-5 and TRBJ2-7, with a weak D call TRBD1 (5 bases). Germline-derived CDR1 and CDR2 are SGHKS and YYEKEE (reference sequence). V dropped 5 bases and J dropped 0 bases, with 12 bases sitting between them. This CDR3 contains 14 residues. CDR3 region: CASSTTGSSYEQYF. The CDR3 DNA reads TGTGCCAGCAGTACTACAGGATCCTCCTACGAGCAGTACTTC.

The chain joins TRBV15 to TRBJ2-3, with TRBD2 as a possible D gene (5 bases). The ends were cut back, 8 bases at V and 4 bases at J, with 16 bases in the middle. The CDR3 covers 14 residues. Per germline, CDR1 LNHNV and CDR2 YYDKDF (reference sequence). Here the CDR3 reads CATRRGRVADTQYF. CDR3 nucleotide sequence: TGTGCCACCCGTCGTGGGAGAGTCGCAGATACGCAGTATTTT.